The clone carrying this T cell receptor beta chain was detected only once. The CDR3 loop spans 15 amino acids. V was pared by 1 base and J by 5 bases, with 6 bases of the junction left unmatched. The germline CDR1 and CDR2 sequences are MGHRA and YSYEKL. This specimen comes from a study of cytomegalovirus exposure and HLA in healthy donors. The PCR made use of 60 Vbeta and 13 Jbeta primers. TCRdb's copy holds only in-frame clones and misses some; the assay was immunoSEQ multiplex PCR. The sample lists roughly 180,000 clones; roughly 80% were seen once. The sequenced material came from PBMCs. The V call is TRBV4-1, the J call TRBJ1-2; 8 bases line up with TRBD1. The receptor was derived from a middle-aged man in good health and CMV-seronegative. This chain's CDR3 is CASSQGQGAGYGYTF. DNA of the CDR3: TGCGCCAGCAGCCAAGGCCAGGGGGCAGGTTATGGCTACACCTTC.